This T cell receptor beta chain was captured by sequencing in a study of control samples from healthy donors and cancer patients. Method: immunoSEQ multiplex PCR; TCRdb's copy keeps in-frame clones and lacks some. The profile shows 50,000 or so clones, roughly 95% of them singletons. CDR1 and CDR2 (germline): MNHEY, SVGAGI. V shed 6 bases, J shed 3 bases, and the junction held 11 bases outside the gene matches. This CDR3 is built from 15 residues. The clonotype was recovered from a man aged 25 to 40 in good health. Sequencing input: blood. This chain joins TRBV6-5 and TRBJ2-7; 7 bases align to TRBD2. The CDR3 is CASRTTIAGHYEQYF. The CDR3 coding sequence is TGTGCCAGCAGAACTACAATAGCGGGCCACTACGAGCAGTACTTC.